One sample yielded the 7 T cell receptor beta chains listed below, sequenced in a study of OX40 agonist ivuxolimab in advanced cancers. Produced via immunoSEQ multiplex PCR; TCRdb's table is partial and in-frame only. The table shows over 20,000 clones, with about 85% occurring only once. The sample here was CD4+ or CD8+ T cells sorted from blood, taken in a trial of the OX40 agonist ivuxolimab. Receptors originate from an adult with an advanced solid tumor such as melanoma, head and neck, liver or kidney cancer.

The rearrangement joins TRBV30 to TRBJ2-7, with D perhaps matching TRBD1 (6 bases). Deletions cut 2 bases from V and 2 bases from J, with 13 bases between. The V gene's germline CDR1 is GTSNPN and CDR2 SVGIG (reference sequence). CDR3 length: 14 amino acids. The CDR3 nucleotides read TGTGCCTGGAGTCCTTCGGACAGAACCTACGAGCAGTACTTC. The encoded protein is CAWSPSDRTYEQYF.

The J gene is TRBJ1-6, the V gene TRBV30; D ambiguous. Between the trimmed V and J ends, which lost 2 bases and 8 bases, there was a span of 4 bases. CDR1 GTSNPN and CDR2 SVGIG come from the germline V gene (reference sequence). The CDR3 extends over 11 amino acids. The chain's CDR3 is CAWSWDSPLHF. CDR3 nucleotide sequence: TGTGCCTGGAGTTGGGATTCACCCCTCCACTTT.

This clone has just one count. The J gene is TRBJ1-2, the V gene TRBV6-1; 7 nucleotides agree with TRBD1. The CDR3 extends over 14 amino acids. The germline gives CDR1 MNHNS, CDR2 SASEGT. V was pared by 0 bases and J by 7 bases, with 5 bases of the junction left unmatched. The CDR3 DNA reads TGTGCCAGCAGTGAAGCAAGGGGGCTGGCTGGCTACACCTTC. Translating it yields CASSEARGLAGYTF.

The chain couples TRBV7-6 to TRBJ1-4; no definite D call. V dropped 4 bases and J dropped 8 bases, with 20 bases sitting between them. This CDR3 spans 16 amino acids. Germline V gives CDR1 SGHVS, CDR2 FNYEAQ. The CDR3 DNA reads TGTGCCAGCAGCTCCCTCGGGGTGGGAAGGAAGGAAAAACTGTTTTTT. Translated, it gives CASSSLGVGRKEKLFF.

This chain connects TRBV11-1 to TRBJ2-1; 9 positions agree with TRBD2. The CDR3 spans 15 residues. The germline V gene encodes CDR1 SGHAT and CDR2 FQDESV (reference sequence). V shed 1 base, J shed 6 bases, and the junction held 4 bases outside the gene matches. CDR3 sequence (DNA): TGTGCCAGCAGCTTAGTGGCTAGCGGGGTCAATGAGCAGTTCTTC. Its translation is CASSLVASGVNEQFF.

The chain uses TRBV5-1 and TRBJ1-2, with no clear D. From germline, CDR1 is SGHRS and CDR2 YFSETQ. V lost 2 bases and J 4 bases, leaving 15 bases between the germline ends. The length of the CDR3 is 15 residues. The CDR3 spells CASSLTGPGSYGYTF. The CDR3, as DNA: TGCGCCAGCAGCTTAACGGGTCCCGGGAGCTATGGCTACACCTTC. The entire variable domain, with the rest obtained from reference TRBV5-1 and TRBJ1-2, is as follows: KAGVTQTPRYLIKTRGQQVTLSCSPISGHRSVSWYQQTPGQGLQFLFEYFSETQRNKGNFPGRFSGRQFSNSRSEMNVSTLELGDSALYLCASSLTGPGSYGYTFGSGTRLTVV.

The J gene is TRBJ2-7, the V gene TRBV29-1; D gene uncertain. From germline, CDR1 is SQVTM and CDR2 ANQGSEA. The CDR3 extends over 13 amino acids. Trimming shortened V by 0 bases and J by 3 bases, and 9 bases separated the two germline ends. CDR3 loop: CSVEEASNYEQYF. Here the CDR3 DNA reads TGCAGCGTTGAAGAAGCTTCCAACTACGAGCAGTACTTC.